A single sample is the source of the 10 T cell receptor beta chains below, sequenced in a study of T cell responses to AZD1222 COVID-19 vaccine. Repertoires were generated with immunoSEQ multiplex PCR, while TCRdb's copy carries only in-frame clones and drops some. The sample comprises over 150,000 clones, around 89% of which are singletons, and 6.9% rests with the top ten. Sample: peripheral blood, taken on day 0 of AZD1222 vaccination. The receptors originated from an adult in good health.

The rearrangement links TRBV18 to TRBJ1-5; 11 bases match TRBD1. The germline V gene encodes CDR1 KGHSH and CDR2 LQKENI. V shed 6 bases, J shed 4 bases, and the junction held 8 bases outside the gene matches. The length of the CDR3 is 16 residues. The CDR3 sequence is CASSSRTGGRNQPQHF. The CDR3 DNA reads TGTGCCAGCTCCTCTCGGACAGGGGGCAGGAATCAGCCCCAGCATTTT.

This chain links TRBV20-1 with TRBJ2-5; perhaps D is TRBD1 or TRBD2 (5 bases each). The CDR3 covers 10 residues. V was trimmed by 6 bases and J by 3 bases, leaving 5 bases between them. Germline V gene lookup returns CDR1 DFQATT and CDR2 SNEGSKA (reference sequence). The CDR3 sequence: CSAGEETQYF. CDR3 bases: TGCAGTGCGGGGGAAGAGACCCAGTACTTC.

J is TRBJ2-3 and V is TRBV30; 8 bases are shared with TRBD2. V was pared by 2 bases and J by 0 bases, with 4 bases of the junction left unmatched. Germline values: CDR1 GTSNPN, CDR2 SVGIG (reference sequence). This CDR3 has 15 residues. The CDR3 here is CAWSTLAGSTDTQYF. Written as DNA, the CDR3 is TGTGCCTGGAGTACGTTAGCGGGGAGCACAGATACGCAGTATTTT. The full variable domain, in which reference TRBV30 and TRBJ2-3 provide the parts outside the CDR3, is SQTIHQWPATLVQPVGSPLSLECTVEGTSNPNLYWYRQAAGRGLQLLFYSVGIGQISSEVPQNLSASRPQDRQFILSSKKLLLSDSGFYLCAWSTLAGSTDTQYFGPGTRLTVL.

The V gene is TRBV30, the J gene TRBJ1-5; D gene ambiguous. The CDR3 is made up of 15 amino acids. The V end was cut by 3 bases, the J end by 3 bases, with 15 bases between. From germline, CDR1 is GTSNPN and CDR2 SVGIG (reference sequence). CDR3 loop: CAWSLPVTVNQPQHF. Here the CDR3 DNA reads TGTGCCTGGAGCCTACCGGTCACGGTCAATCAGCCCCAGCATTTT.

This rearrangement joins TRBV24-1 to TRBJ1-4; D perhaps matches TRBD1 (6 bases). V lost 0 bases to trimming and J lost 6 bases, with 13 bases between them. This CDR3 is 16 amino acids long. Per germline, CDR1 KGHDR and CDR2 SFDVKD. CDR3 in amino acids: CATSDLQWGADEKLFF. CDR3 sequence (DNA): TGTGCCACCAGTGATTTGCAGTGGGGGGCTGATGAAAAACTGTTTTTT.

V gene TRBV28 combines with J gene TRBJ1-1; D not resolved. Trimming removed 0 bases at V and 0 bases at J, with 17 bases between. Germline CDR1 MDHEN, CDR2 SYDVKM. The CDR3 has 18 amino acids. CDR3 bases: TGTGCCAGCAGTTTATGGCCCCGTAGCGGGGTCCTGAACACTGAAGCTTTCTTT. This gives the protein CASSLWPRSGVLNTEAFF.

The chain combines TRBV28 with TRBJ2-3; 9 positions agree with TRBD1. The trim removed 4 bases at V and 7 bases at J, leaving 12 bases unmatched. The germline V gene has CDR1 MDHEN and CDR2 SYDVKM. This CDR3 contains 16 residues. CDR3: CASSWSAGTGRNTQYF. The CDR3 DNA reads TGTGCCAGCAGTTGGTCTGCTGGGACAGGGCGGAATACGCAGTATTTT.

The chain recombines TRBV7-3 with TRBJ1-1, with TRBD1 matching 10 bases. The CDR3 loop spans 16 amino acids. With V trimmed by 5 bases and J by 0 bases, 6 bases remained unmatched. Looked up from germline, CDR1 is SGHTA and CDR2 is FQGTGA. CDR3 DNA sequence: TGTGCCAGCAGCCCGGACAGGGGGAAGATGAACACTGAAGCTTTCTTT. Amino acid sequence: CASSPDRGKMNTEAFF.

The table lists this clone with a count of one. The rearrangement links TRBV5-1 to TRBJ2-1; D is unclear. The CDR3 length is 11 residues. The V and J ends lost 7 bases and 5 bases respectively, with 7 bases between them. Looked up from germline, CDR1 is SGHRS and CDR2 is YFSETQ. In DNA, the CDR3 is TGCGCCAGCCAAGTCAACAATGAGCAGTTCTTC. Translation gives CASQVNNEQFF.

J is TRBJ1-4 and V is TRBV6-1, with D maybe TRBD1 (6 bases). This CDR3 region has 17 residues. V gave up 0 bases and J gave up 8 bases, with 19 bases separating them. Per the germline V gene, CDR1 is MNHNS and CDR2 is SASEGT. The CDR3 sequence is CASSEAGGGGAWEKLFF. In DNA form, the CDR3 reads TGTGCCAGCAGTGAAGCGGGTGGCGGGGGCGCGTGGGAAAAACTGTTTTTT.